This TCR beta chain was identified during a study of T cell repertoires in cytomegalovirus infection. In regard to this clonotype: Its antigen is unknown.

CDR1 is SNHLY and CDR2 is FYNNEI in the germline V gene. This CDR3 is built from 16 residues. The ends were cut back, 8 bases at V and 6 bases at J, with 23 bases in the middle. Via MiXCR, TCRdb re-called the reads, giving one row per CDR3 protein. The table shows about 130,000 distinct CDR3 sequences, with 24% occurring only once. The chain is built from TRBV2 and TRBJ2-1; no clear D gene. Sequenced: PBMCs, sequenced either directly or after in vitro stimulation (not recorded which). The origin of this receptor is a human donor in good health (CMV status not recorded). Some clones in this sample may be carry-over from other donors' samples. The CDR3 protein is CASSVYPDGVGNEQFF. In DNA, the CDR3 is TGTGCCAGCTCCGTCTACCCCGATGGCGTCGGCAATGAGCAGTTCTTC.